The entry below describes one T cell receptor (beta chain). CD45RO-negative CD8 cells positively selected for CCR7 made up the naive population, which excluded terminally differentiated effector memory CD45RA+ cells. This specimen comes from a study of shared clonotypes between healthy human individuals. The V gene lost 5 bases and the J gene lost 1 base, with 11 bases spanning the gap. This CDR3 has 14 residues. CDR1 and CDR2 from the germline V gene are SEHNR and FQNEAQ (reference sequence). The data were produced by immunoSEQ multiplex PCR, yet TCRdb's version contains in-frame clones alone and is incomplete. The sample has around 2,000,000 clones; approximately 94% are singletons.

The V and J genes are TRBV7-9 and TRBJ2-5; no reliable D call. Sequencing was carried out using naive CD8+ T cells sorted from blood. The clonotype was recovered from a young man in good health. DNA for the CDR3: TGTGCCAGCAGCCTTAATCCCACCCAAGAGACCCAGTACTTC. As protein: CASSLNPTQETQYF.